Below, 19 T cell receptor beta chains from the same sample are listed, as sequenced in a study of cytomegalovirus exposure and HLA in healthy donors. The PCR was carried out with 60 Vbeta primers and 13 Jbeta primers. Some clones are missing from TCRdb's copy, which holds only in-frame ones; the method was immunoSEQ multiplex PCR. The sample contains 240,000 or so clones, around 80% of which appear only once. The sample was PBMCs. The receptors come from a woman between 35 and 50 years old in good health and CMV-seropositive.

The rearrangement joins TRBV11-3 to TRBJ2-5; TRBD1 is a possible D gene (5 bases). The CDR3 runs 14 residues. V dropped 6 bases and J dropped 2 bases, with 13 bases sitting between them. CDR1 SGHNT and CDR2 YENEEA come from the germline V gene. The DNA for the CDR3 is TGTGCCAGCAGTCAATCCCAGGGACAAGAGACCCAGTACTTC. It encodes CASSQSQGQETQYF.

This clone was observed a few times. The rearrangement uses TRBV5-1 and TRBJ1-3, with a weak D call TRBD1 (5 bases). The germline V and J ends were trimmed by 1 base and 0 bases, with 8 bases remaining between them. The CDR3 has 15 amino acids. Germline loops: CDR1 SGHRS, CDR2 YFSETQ. The CDR3 protein is CASSLNRLSGNTIYF. In DNA, the CDR3 is TGCGCCAGCAGCTTGAACAGGCTCTCTGGAAACACCATATATTTT.

This sequence joins TRBV5-6 and TRBJ1-1; 8 bases are shared with TRBD1. Germline assignment: CDR1 SGHDT and CDR2 YYEEEE. The CDR3 is 13 amino acids. V dropped 5 bases and J dropped 3; count of bases not matched to a gene: 3. The CDR3 DNA is TGTGCCAGCAGAGGACAGGGTCACACTGAAGCTTTCTTT. Translating it yields CASRGQGHTEAFF.

This clone was seen only once. The rearrangement uses TRBV29-1 and TRBJ2-7; 8 bases align to TRBD2. This CDR3 has 12 residues. Per germline, CDR1 SQVTM and CDR2 ANQGSEA. V shed 4 bases, J shed 3 bases, and the junction held 2 bases outside the gene matches. This chain's CDR3 is CSVGAGVYEQYF. As DNA, the CDR3 is TGCAGCGTTGGAGCGGGGGTCTACGAGCAGTACTTC.

V and J are TRBV28 and TRBJ1-6; TRBD1 might be the D (5 bases). Trimming took off 5 bases at V and 2 bases at J, with 10 bases between the two ends. The CDR3 length is 15 residues. Looked up from germline, CDR1 is MDHEN and CDR2 is SYDVKM. The chain's CDR3 is CASSMGGTYNSPLHF. The CDR3 DNA sequence: TGTGCCAGCAGTATGGGGGGAACCTATAATTCACCCCTCCACTTT. The whole variable domain, filled in from reference TRBV28 and TRBJ1-6, reads DVKVTQSSRYLVKRTGEKVFLECVQDMDHENMFWYRQDPGLGLRLIYFSYDVKMKEKGDIPEGYSVSREKKERFSLILESASTNQTSMYLCASSMGGTYNSPLHFGNGTRLTVT.

The V gene is TRBV2, the J gene TRBJ2-5, with 7 bases that match TRBD1. The J call is in doubt because the DNA end fits TRBJ2-7 better. Germline-derived CDR1 and CDR2 are SNHLY and FYNNEI. This CDR3 is 16 amino acids long. The CDR3 DNA is TGTGCCAGCAGGGCGATCCCGAGACAGGGAACCTACGAGCAGTACTTC. Translation gives CASRAIPRQGTYEQYF.

The J gene is TRBJ2-2, the V gene TRBV5-1; 9 bases agree with TRBD2. The CDR3 has 16 amino acids. The trim removed 3 bases at V and 0 bases at J, leaving 3 bases unmatched. Germline CDR1 reads SGHRS; CDR2 reads YFSETQ. CDR3 DNA sequence: TGCGCCAGCAGCTCGACTAGCGGAGCGAACACCGGGGAGCTGTTTTTT. Its translation is CASSSTSGANTGELFF.

This clone occurred many times. The chain couples TRBV5-1 to TRBJ2-3; 7 bases line up with TRBD1. Looked up from germline, CDR1 is SGHRS and CDR2 is YFSETQ. Trimming removed 2 bases from V and 0 bases from J; junction bases left unmatched: 3. The CDR3 extends over 15 amino acids. The CDR3 spells CASSFGDSSTDTQYF. CDR3 nucleotide sequence: TGCGCCAGCAGCTTTGGGGACAGTAGCACAGATACGCAGTATTTT.

A single count supports this clone. This sample includes further DNA sequences coding for the same CDR3. This chain connects TRBV7-9 to TRBJ1-1, with D uncertain. V lost 1 base and J 5 bases, leaving 8 bases between the germline ends. This CDR3 has 13 amino acids. Germline CDR1 and CDR2: SEHNR and FQNEAQ (reference sequence). CDR3 sequence (DNA): TGTGCCAGCAGCTTAGGGGGAGGAACTGAAGCTTTCTTT. It yields the protein CASSLGGGTEAFF. Full variable domain (rest looked up from reference TRBV7-9 and TRBJ1-1): DTGVSQNPRHKITKRGQNVTFRCDPISEHNRLYWYRQTLGQGPEFLTYFQNEAQLEKSRLLSDRFSAERPKGSFSTLEIQRTEQGDSAMYLCASSLGGGTEAFFGQGTRLTVV.

The CDR3 DNA follows: TGTGCCAGTAGGTGGACAGAGGGTAGAGGAAACACCATATATTTT. It encodes CASRWTEGRGNTIYF. The V call is TRBV19, the J call TRBJ1-3; D might be TRBD1 (6 bases). V was trimmed by 6 bases and J by 4 bases, leaving 16 bases between them. Germline CDR1 reads LNHDA; CDR2 reads SQIVND (reference sequence). This CDR3 region has 15 residues.

The rearrangement links TRBV5-6 to TRBJ1-3; weak D call: TRBD1 (5 bases). The CDR3 loop spans 15 amino acids. Trimming cost V 4 bases and J 2 bases, with 13 bases left between them. CDR1 and CDR2 (germline): SGHDT, YYEEEE. This CDR3 is CASSLGGGAGNTIYF. CDR3 sequence (DNA): TGTGCCAGCAGCCTGGGCGGGGGTGCTGGAAACACCATATATTTT.

This chain uses TRBV11-3 with TRBJ2-2; weak D call: TRBD1 (5 bases). This CDR3 contains 16 residues. V shed 7 bases and J shed 1 base, with 16 bases lying between them. Germline values: CDR1 SGHNT, CDR2 YENEEA. The CDR3 nucleotides read TGTGCCAGCACCCAGGGAAGGGTAATGAACACCGGGGAGCTGTTTTTT. This translates into CASTQGRVMNTGELFF.

A few counts support this clone. The rearrangement uses TRBV18 and TRBJ2-7; a possible D gene is TRBD1 (5 bases). The germline V gene has CDR1 KGHSH and CDR2 LQKENI. Trimming removed 3 bases from V and 3 bases from J, with 9 bases in between. There are 13 residues in the CDR3. Here the CDR3 DNA reads TGTGCCAGCTCACCGGCACAGGACTACGAGCAGTACTTC. Its protein is CASSPAQDYEQYF.

The chain has TRBV7-9 and TRBJ2-7; TRBD2 matches at 10 bases. The germline V gene has CDR1 SEHNR and CDR2 FQNEAQ (reference sequence). CDR3 size: 14 residues. V was pared by 4 bases and J by 7 bases, with 7 bases of the junction left unmatched. As DNA, the CDR3 is TGTGCCAGCAGCTCTAGCGGGGGTGGGAGGGAGCAGTACTTC. It yields the protein CASSSSGGGREQYF.

This rearrangement joins TRBV6-1 to TRBJ2-7; possibly TRBD2 for D (6 bases). Germline CDR1 and CDR2: MNHNS and SASEGT. Trimming shortened V by 3 bases and J by 2 bases, and 11 bases separated the two germline ends. The CDR3 runs 14 residues. The CDR3, as DNA: TGTGCCAGCAGTGACGGGGGATTGACCTACGAGCAGTACTTC. This encodes CASSDGGLTYEQYF.

V is TRBV19 and J is TRBJ1-5, with no clear D. The CDR3 length is 18 residues. V was cut by 3 bases and J by 0 bases, with 18 bases left in between. CDR1 LNHDA and CDR2 SQIVND come from the germline V gene (reference sequence). CDR3 sequence (DNA): TGTGCCAGTAGTATGGGAGGGCAGTTATTGTATAGCAATCAGCCCCAGCATTTT. Protein sequence: CASSMGGQLLYSNQPQHF.

V is TRBV7-2 and J is TRBJ1-6; the match to TRBD1 covers 9 bases. The CDR3 length is 18 residues. With V trimmed by 1 base and J by 5 bases, 9 bases remained unmatched. CDR1 is SGHTA and CDR2 is FQGNSA in the germline V gene. CDR3 amino acids: CASSLVTGQGPDNSPLHF. The CDR3, as DNA: TGTGCCAGCAGCTTAGTGACGGGACAGGGCCCTGATAATTCACCCCTCCACTTT. Full variable domain (rest looked up from reference TRBV7-2 and TRBJ1-6): GAGVSQSPSNKVTEKGKDVELRCDPISGHTALYWYRQSLGQGLEFLIYFQGNSAPDKSGLPSDRFSAERTGGSVSTLTIQRTQQEDSAVYLCASSLVTGQGPDNSPLHFGNGTRLTVT.

The rearrangement uses TRBV30 and TRBJ1-4; 7 bases map to TRBD1. CDR3 length equals 14 residues. V dropped 0 bases and J dropped 5; count of bases not matched to a gene: 3. Per germline, CDR1 GTSNPN and CDR2 SVGIG (reference sequence). The CDR3 region has the DNA TGTGCCTGGAGTGTTAAACAGGGGAATGAAAAACTGTTTTTT. It yields the protein CAWSVKQGNEKLFF.

The rearrangement uses TRBV5-1 and TRBJ1-6, with 7 bases fitting TRBD1. The CDR3 consists of 17 residues. V shed 4 bases and J 7 bases; nucleotides not matched to a gene: 14. Germline V gives CDR1 SGHRS, CDR2 YFSETQ. The CDR3 region is CASSKSETGIANSPLHF. The CDR3 nucleotides are TGCGCCAGCAGCAAGTCGGAGACAGGGATAGCGAATTCACCCCTCCACTTT.